Listed below are T cell receptor beta chains from one sample, sequenced in a study of CD8+CD57+ T cells in acquired aplastic anemia. In TCRdb, the reads were re-called with MiXCR into one record per CDR3 protein. The profile shows more than 150,000 distinct CDR3 sequences, around half of them singletons. Source material: sorted CD4+, CD8+, or CD8+CD57+ T cells (not recorded which) from PBMCs. The receptors come from a human donor with aplastic anemia. The conserved cysteine and the conserved F or W are not part of the CDR3 here.

V	J	CDR3
TRBV5-1	TRBJ2-1	ASSLSGWQF
TRBV12-3/TRBV12-4	TRBJ2-3	ASSPETGSYTDTQY
TRBV25-1	TRBJ2-5	ASSDRRETQY
TRBV10-3	TRBJ2-2	AISAGLAGNTGELF
TRBV29-1	TRBJ2-3	SVATSSYNEQY
TRBV10-3	TRBJ2-5	AISGLAGVTAQY
TRBV3-1	TRBJ1-2	ASSQGQAAYYGYT
TRBV2	TRBJ2-1	ASISGYNEQF
TRBV5-1	TRBJ2-7	ASSLEPNSYEQY
TRBV12-3/TRBV12-4	TRBJ2-5	ASSPATGKETQY
TRBV5-4	TRBJ2-7	ASSLRAGDSYEQY
TRBV15	TRBJ2-1	ATSSSGGYSYNEQF
TRBV7-3	TRBJ1-1	ASSLNGQGTEAF
TRBV2	TRBJ2-5	ASSGSQETQY
TRBV7-2	TRBJ1-6	ASSLARTPLH
TRBV2	TRBJ1-4	ASSRVEKLF
TRBV20-1	TRBJ2-7	SAGTAYEQY
TRBV19	TRBJ1-5	ASSPGSQPQH
TRBV15	TRBJ1-5	ATSRVRGHQPQH
TRBV10-1	TRBJ1-2	ASRSTAGYT
TRBV24-1	TRBJ1-4	ATSDFEGKLF
TRBV30	TRBJ1-3	ACPFLSGNTIY
TRBV15	TRBJ1-5	ATSRWTGSISNQPQH
TRBV11-1	TRBJ2-2	ASSKTSGGTSNTGELF
TRBV15	TRBJ2-1	ATSRDRNEQF
TRBV15	TRBJ2-7	ATSRGTGGAYEQY
TRBV29-1	TRBJ2-5	SVSGTGQETQY
TRBV4-1	TRBJ2-1	ASSQDRLAGAPNEQF
TRBV12-3/TRBV12-4	TRBJ2-1	ASSLGTGVGNEQF
TRBV25-1	TRBJ2-3	ASSGDRDRVGDTQY
TRBV6-1	TRBJ1-2	ASRIDGSGGYT